The T cell receptor beta chain under discussion was sequenced for a study of blood T cell repertoires in COVID-19 (TCRdb year 2020). Concerning the study at large: The collaborator samples originated in the United States, Italy and Spain and spanned the acute and convalescent phases of COVID-19. The material from the prospective study consisted of cDNA or gDNA derived from T cells, B-cell-depleted T cells, or PBMCs. Deeply sampled blood TCRbeta repertoires from subjects exposed to, actively infected with, or recovered from COVID-19 were included in the dataset. The repertoires were made available in a free public database intended to serve as a resource for research on the immune response to SARS-CoV-2. Samples were obtained from the ongoing ImmuneRACE study (first 160 participants) and from over a thousand subjects provided by 6 global collaborators. Sample metadata almost always included a de-identified subject ID, COVID-19 status, age in years and sex. HLA class I and class II types, where available, came from metadata supplied by the sample provider rather than from assay-based typing.

TCRbeta CDR3 regions were amplified from genomic DNA by means of the immunoSEQ Assay, a bias-controlled multiplex PCR. Per the original workflow: The number of nucleated cells in each sample was estimated by amplification of reference gene primers within the assay. To quantify the absolute abundance of each unique TCRbeta CDR3 rearrangement, sequence reads were collapsed and filtered. For each sample, productive Simpson clonality was calculated as the square root of Simpson's diversity index across productive rearrangements. The immuneACCESS repertoire file appears here via TCRdb, limited to in-frame rearrangements. These files lack a portion of the clones; in checked studies, under half of the deficit traces to unresolved V genes, and the cause of the others is not known. Clone size and the V and J calls come from that table; the DNA yielded D and trimming. The sample table lists approximately 250,000 clones, about 87% of them with a count of one. The ten largest clones capture less than 10% of the sample.

General study outcomes and caveats: Clinical and demographic metadata were provided uncurated, with the amount varying by source and participant.

The collaborating institutions used their own protocols to collect whole blood in K2EDTA tubes. For TCRbeta analysis, collaborators shipped samples as frozen whole blood, isolated PBMCs, or DNA extracted from either of those sample types. A remark on this clone: What antigen it recognizes has not been identified. The input lacks base qualities; no much larger clone sits a single base away.

What was sequenced was peripheral blood. This receptor was identified in a human donor in a cohort sampled during active COVID-19.

The DNA sequence is given as TGTGCCAGCAGCACAGGGGATCGGCGCACTGAAGCTTTCTTT. The translation is CASSTGDRRTEAFF. The V gene is TRBV5-6 and the J gene is TRBJ1-1, with 7 bases matching TRBD1. The germline V gene provides CDR1 SGHDT and CDR2 YYEEEE. The CDR3 has 14 amino acids, counting the end cysteine and phenylalanine. Only the CDR3 region is kept as DNA, spanning 42 bases read in frame from base 1. Compared with germline, V lacks 4 bases and J lacks 4 bases; bases without a gene match: 7.